This record concerns one TCR beta chain sequence. CD8+ and CD4+ T cells circulating in blood were sequenced for TCR beta. TEMRA cells were enriched by FACS, and CD4+ and CD8+ T cells were negatively isolated. The RNA, about 0.45 to 1 ug, was put through reverse transcription using random hexamers. immunoSEQ multiplex PCR amplified TCR beta CDR3 across 54 Vbeta, 13 Jbeta. TCRdb ran MiXCR on the immunoSEQ multiplex PCR reads and lists one entry per CDR3 protein. The sample includes around 160,000 distinct CDR3 sequences, 94% of them seen just once. This specimen belongs to a study of CD8 T cells in Susac syndrome. Sequencing was carried out using CD4+ T cells from PBMCs. This TCR came from a human donor with multiple sclerosis.

The CDR3 sequence: CSVETQTNTEAFF. DNA of the CDR3: TGCAGCGTTGAAACCCAGACGAACACTGAAGCTTTCTTT. This rearrangement joins TRBV29-1 to TRBJ1-1; D is unclear. V was trimmed by 2 bases and J by 1 base, leaving 8 bases between them. Germline V gene lookup returns CDR1 SQVTM and CDR2 ANQGSEA. CDR3 size: 13 residues.